The 18 T cell receptor beta chains below were found in one sample sequenced in a study of Ad26.COV2.S vaccination and SARS-CoV-2 variants. Treatment denoted: 15 to 20 received Ad26.COV2.S at low or high dose, single or two shots; about 5 received placebo; per-sample allocation not given. Material that was analyzed had been drawn on day 63 after the first vaccine or placebo injection. TCRdb's copy holds only in-frame clones and misses some; the assay was immunoSEQ multiplex PCR. The data show a few hundred thousand clones, about four fifths seen once. The sequencing used peripheral blood, collected in a trial of Ad26.COV2.S vaccine versus placebo. The receptor source for this set is a person aged 18-60 years who received the Ad26.COV2.S COVID-19 vaccine or a placebo.

The chain recombines TRBV5-4 with TRBJ1-2; 10 positions match TRBD1. Germline V gene sequence: CDR1 SGHNT, CDR2 YYREEE (reference sequence). Trimming cost V 5 bases and J 5 bases; bases outside gene matches: 3. This CDR3 region has 13 residues. CDR3 nucleotides: TGTGCCAGCAGTTGGACAGGGGGGTATGGCTACACCTTC. Its translation: CASSWTGGYGYTF.

This clone turned up a few times. The rearrangement uses TRBV6-5 and TRBJ1-6, with D possibly TRBD1 on 5 matching bases. The germline gives CDR1 MNHEY, CDR2 SVGAGI. Trimming stripped 10 bases from V and 8 bases from J, with 15 bases between. This CDR3 has 13 residues. Here the CDR3 DNA reads TGTGCCACCAGGCGGGGCAAAGATTCACCCCTCCACTTT. Its translation: CATRRGKDSPLHF.

The rearrangement links TRBV7-6 to TRBJ2-1; no clear D gene. Per germline, CDR1 SGHVS and CDR2 FNYEAQ. The CDR3 consists of 16 residues. The germline V and J ends were trimmed by 5 bases and 6 bases, with 20 bases remaining between them. In DNA, the CDR3 is TGTGCCAGCAGCCCCCTTTCAGTACCGCTGGCCAATGAGCAGTTCTTC. It specifies CASSPLSVPLANEQFF.

This chain joins TRBV13 and TRBJ2-3, with D maybe TRBD2 (5 bases). The V gene's germline CDR1 is PRHDT and CDR2 FYEKMQ (reference sequence). V was pared by 5 bases and J by 4 bases, with 10 bases between. There are 13 residues in the CDR3. CDR3 nucleotide sequence: TGTGCCAGCAGCCCGGGAAGTTCAGATACGCAGTATTTT. It translates to CASSPGSSDTQYF.

A word on this clone: The sample contains more than one DNA sequence encoding this CDR3. The chain couples TRBV27 to TRBJ1-1; no clear D gene. V was cut by 3 bases and J by 1 base, with 6 bases left in between. Per the germline V gene, CDR1 is MNHEY and CDR2 is SMNVEV (reference sequence). The CDR3 is 13 residues long. CDR3 coding DNA: TGTGCCAGCAGTTTGAGGGAGAACACTGAAGCTTTCTTT. Protein: CASSLRENTEAFF.

The chain joins TRBV14 to TRBJ1-1; a weak D match, TRBD1 (6 bases). The CDR3 is made up of 16 amino acids. The germline V gene encodes CDR1 SGHDN and CDR2 FVKESK. Trimming cost V 4 bases and J 0 bases, with 15 bases left between them. The CDR3 loop reads CASSLFRQALNTEAFF. The CDR3 region has the DNA TGTGCCAGCAGCCTATTTCGACAGGCATTGAACACTGAAGCTTTCTTT.

This clone was seen only a few times. CDR3: CASSLSSRANTIYF. DNA for the CDR3: TGTGCCAGCAGTTTATCTAGCAGGGCAAACACCATATATTTT. The chain combines TRBV27 with TRBJ1-3; tentatively, D is TRBD1 (5 bases). CDR1 is MNHEY, CDR2 SMNVEV, per germline (reference sequence). Trimming left V 0 bases short and J 6 bases short, with 9 bases between. The CDR3 covers 14 residues.

The chain joins TRBV4-2 to TRBJ1-2, with 7 bases matching TRBD1. The CDR3 extends over 18 amino acids. Germline V gene data show CDR1 as LGHNA and CDR2 as YNFKEQ. The trim removed 6 bases at V and 2 bases at J, leaving 18 bases unmatched. CDR3 nucleotide sequence: TGTGCCAGCAGATACACAACCTTACAGGGGTTCGGCAACTATGGCTACACCTTC. This gives the protein CASRYTTLQGFGNYGYTF.

This clone was found a few times. The chain carries TRBV29-1 and TRBJ2-3; D is perhaps TRBD2 (5 bases). V was cut by 3 bases and J by 0 bases, with 10 bases left in between. The length of the CDR3 is 14 residues. CDR1 is SQVTM and CDR2 is ANQGSEA in the germline V gene. The CDR3, as DNA: TGCAGCGTTGATGAGGGTTTCAGCACAGATACGCAGTATTTT. Amino acids: CSVDEGFSTDTQYF.

CDR3 residues: CASSYSISQGVYEQYF. In DNA, the CDR3 is TGTGCCAGCAGTTACTCGATTTCTCAGGGCGTCTACGAGCAGTACTTC. The V gene is TRBV6-5, the J gene TRBJ2-7; a weak D match, TRBD1 (5 bases). In germline, CDR1 is MNHEY, CDR2 SVGAGI. V gave up 0 bases and J gave up 3 bases, with 15 bases separating them. CDR3 length: 16 amino acids.

This clone was observed a few times. The chain joins TRBV6-5 to TRBJ2-7, with 10 positions matching TRBD2. CDR3 length equals 14 residues. The germline V gene encodes CDR1 MNHEY and CDR2 SVGAGI. With 2 bases clipped from V and 5 bases from J, the junction kept 3 bases outside the gene matches. Written as DNA, the CDR3 is TGTGCCAGCAGTTACCAGCGGGAGGGGCACGAGCAGTACTTC. Protein sequence: CASSYQREGHEQYF.

The CDR3 spells CASSHSGGRGELFF. The CDR3 DNA reads as TGTGCCAGCAGCCACTCTGGGGGGCGCGGGGAGCTGTTTTTT. The chain combines TRBV6-2 or TRBV6-3 with TRBJ2-2; TRBD1 or TRBD2 may be the D gene (6 bases each). Trimming cost V 6 bases and J 7 bases, with 15 bases left between them. From germline, CDR1 is MNHEY and CDR2 SVGEGT. This CDR3 is 14 amino acids long.

This chain connects TRBV27 to TRBJ1-2, with TRBD1 matching over 7 bases. V lost 4 bases and J lost 12; bases outside the gene matches: 14. This CDR3 spans 14 amino acids. CDR1 and CDR2 (germline): MNHEY, SMNVEV (reference sequence). This CDR3 reads CASSSYRGRMEDTF. In DNA, the CDR3 is TGTGCCAGCAGTTCCTACAGGGGAAGGATGGAAGACACCTTC.

The J gene is TRBJ2-3, the V gene TRBV2; 8 nucleotides match TRBD2. With 4 bases clipped from V and 6 bases from J, the junction kept 6 bases outside the gene matches. Germline V CDR1 and CDR2: SNHLY, FYNNEI. This CDR3 contains 14 residues. CDR3 amino acids: CASSVWTGGDTQYF. The CDR3 region has the DNA TGTGCCAGCAGTGTCTGGACGGGAGGGGATACGCAGTATTTT.

This rearrangement joins TRBV6-2 or TRBV6-3 to TRBJ2-7; 11 nucleotides align to TRBD2. From germline, CDR1 is MNHEY and CDR2 SVGEGT. Trimming took 0 bases from V and 7 from J; bases not matched to a gene: 5. The CDR3 covers 15 residues. The CDR3 DNA is TGTGCCAGCAGTTACTCGACTAGCGGGGCCCGGGAGCAGTACTTC. Amino acids: CASSYSTSGAREQYF.

This clone was picked up a small number of times. Other DNA sequences in this sample translate to the same CDR3. The chain uses TRBV19 and TRBJ1-5; TRBD1 matches at 10 bases. V lost 4 bases, J lost 4 bases, and 4 bases stayed unmatched. The CDR3 runs 15 residues. Germline V lookup: CDR1 LNHDA, CDR2 SQIVND (reference sequence). CDR3 region: CASSRDRGGNQPQHF. In DNA, the CDR3 is TGTGCCAGTAGTAGGGACAGGGGCGGGAATCAGCCCCAGCATTTT.

The CDR3 sequence is CASSLTQIMGSEQFF. Written as DNA, the CDR3 is TGTGCCAGCAGCCTAACCCAAATAATGGGGAGTGAGCAGTTCTTC. J is TRBJ2-1 and V is TRBV11-3, with TRBD2 as a possible D gene (5 bases). The CDR3 has 15 amino acids. The V end was cut by 5 bases, the J end by 9 bases, with 20 bases between. Germline V gene lookup returns CDR1 SGHNT and CDR2 YENEEA.

The chain recombines TRBV19 with TRBJ2-7, with TRBD2 identical over 11 bases. Trimming at V came to 4 bases and at J to 1 base, leaving 3 bases not matched to a gene. From germline, CDR1 is LNHDA and CDR2 SQIVND (reference sequence). The length of the CDR3 is 15 residues. CDR3 residues: CASSTLAGGSYEQYF. CDR3 DNA sequence: TGTGCCAGTAGTACCTTAGCGGGGGGGTCCTACGAGCAGTACTTC. The full variable domain, with the rest looked up from reference TRBV19 and TRBJ2-7, is DGGITQSPKYLFRKEGQNVTLSCEQNLNHDAMYWYRQDPGQGLRLIYYSQIVNDFQKGDIAEGYSVSREKKESFPLTVTSAQKNPTAFYLCASSTLAGGSYEQYFGPGTRLTVT.